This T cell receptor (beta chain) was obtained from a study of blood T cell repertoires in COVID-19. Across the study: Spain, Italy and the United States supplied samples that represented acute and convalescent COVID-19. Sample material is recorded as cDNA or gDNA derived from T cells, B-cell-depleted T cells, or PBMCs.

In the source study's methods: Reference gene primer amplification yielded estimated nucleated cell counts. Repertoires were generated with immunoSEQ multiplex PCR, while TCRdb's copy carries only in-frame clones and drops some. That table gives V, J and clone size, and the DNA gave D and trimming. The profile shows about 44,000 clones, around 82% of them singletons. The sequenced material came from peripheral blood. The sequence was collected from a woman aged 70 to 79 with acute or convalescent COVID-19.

For the CDR3, the DNA is TGTGCCAGCAGTTTCACAGGGTTAGGGGATACGCAGTATTTT. Translation: CASSFTGLGDTQYF. The V gene is TRBV6-5, the J gene TRBJ2-3; possible D gene TRBD1, 6 bases. CDR1 is MNHEY, CDR2 SVGAGI, per germline. V was cut by 4 bases and J by 6 bases, with 14 bases left in between. CDR3 length: 14 residues.